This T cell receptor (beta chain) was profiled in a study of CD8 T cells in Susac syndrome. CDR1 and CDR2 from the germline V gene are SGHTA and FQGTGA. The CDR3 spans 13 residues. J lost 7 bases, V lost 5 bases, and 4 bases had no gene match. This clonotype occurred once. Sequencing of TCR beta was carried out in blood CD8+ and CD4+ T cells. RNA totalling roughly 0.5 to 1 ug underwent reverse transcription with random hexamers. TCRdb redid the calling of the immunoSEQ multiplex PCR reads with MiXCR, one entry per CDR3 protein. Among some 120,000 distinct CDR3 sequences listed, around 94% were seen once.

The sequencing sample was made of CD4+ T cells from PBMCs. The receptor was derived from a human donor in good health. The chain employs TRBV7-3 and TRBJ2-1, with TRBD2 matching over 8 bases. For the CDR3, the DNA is TGTGCCAGCAGCCAGAGCGGGAGTAATGAGCAGTTCTTC. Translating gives CASSQSGSNEQFF.